This section outlines one T cell receptor (beta chain) sequence together with its context. The sample belongs to a study of blood T cell repertoires in COVID-19. As for the study in general: Both acute and convalescent COVID-19 samples were obtained from the United States, Italy and Spain. PBMCs, B-cell-depleted T cells, or T cells were the source of the cDNA or gDNA that made up the material.

CDR3 length equals 15 residues. The junction had 4 bases not matched to a gene; V was cut back by 4 bases and J by 5 bases. Germline V CDR1 and CDR2: SGHNT, YYREEE (reference sequence). Produced via immunoSEQ multiplex PCR; TCRdb's table is partial and in-frame only. The top ten hold 4.2% of the sample, which has 250,000 to 300,000 clones, less than 90% seen once. Sequencing was performed on peripheral blood. V and J are TRBV5-4 and TRBJ2-1, with TRBD2 matching 12 bases. The TCR was taken from a man between 60 and 75 years old with acute or convalescent COVID-19. The CDR3: CASSRWTSGNNEQFF. CDR3 nucleotide sequence: TGTGCCAGCAGCCGATGGACTAGCGGGAACAATGAGCAGTTCTTC. The full variable domain, completed using reference TRBV5-4 and TRBJ2-1, is ETGVTQSPTHLIKTRGQQVTLRCSSQSGHNTVSWYQQALGQGPQFIFQYYREEENGRGNFPPRFSGLQFPNYSSELNVNALELDDSALYLCASSRWTSGNNEQFFGPGTRLTVL.